This T cell receptor beta chain is drawn from a study of vaccination effects on CD4 cells after COVID-19. General observations from the study: Early post-infection timepoints were absent, and convalescent patients were few.

CDR1 is LNHDA and CDR2 is SQIVND in the germline V gene (reference sequence). V lost 9 bases to trimming and J lost 5 bases, with 21 bases between them. The CDR3 is made up of 15 amino acids. TCRdb's table, derived via immunoSEQ multiplex PCR, lists solely in-frame clones and lacks some. The data hold tens of thousands of clones, with around 70% observed a single time. Concerning this clone itself: Its antigen is unknown.

Antigen-specific CD4+ T cells expanded by the ViraFEST assay with viral peptide pools were then sequenced. An approximately ten-day culture period preceded the isolation of CD4+ T cells. In the vaccine recipients, nucleocapsid antibodies were negative and there was no prior SARS-CoV-2 infection. A few million PBMC per well received 10 IU/ml IL-2 and 9.5 to 10 ug/ml peptides in culture. The sample was CD4+ T cells from PBMCs cultured with SARS-CoV-2 spike peptides, taken before COVID-19 vaccination. This clonotype originated in a human donor who received a COVID-19 vaccine. This chain uses TRBV19 with TRBJ2-3; D perhaps matches TRBD1 (6 bases). The CDR3 coding sequence is TGTGCCAGCTCGGACAGAGGGGCCCGCGGAGATACGCAGTATTTT. It yields the protein CASSDRGARGDTQYF.